The sequence of this T cell receptor beta chain was determined in a study of blood T cells in healthy people across ages. It was with a sample-barcoded 5' primer and a J-beta primer mix that a second PCR of roughly 7 to 12 cycles was run. From the 5' RACE reads, TCRdb called clonotypes with MiXCR, one entry per CDR3 protein. The data hold 800,000 to 1,300,000 distinct CDR3 sequences, with under 30% observed a single time. V was shortened by 5 bases and J by 8 bases, with 16 bases between the two germline ends. Per the germline V gene, CDR1 is SGHTA and CDR2 is FQGTGA. The CDR3 length is 14 residues. The sample was also linked to a second study, of T cells of mothers and their children.

The rearrangement joins TRBV7-3 to TRBJ1-3; weak D call: TRBD1 (5 bases). Sequenced: blood. The sequence was obtained from a girl aged 2 to 10 in good health. The CDR3 bases are TGTGCCAGCAGCCTCCGCGCAGCCAGGGACACCATATATTTT. Amino acid sequence: CASSLRAARDTIYF.